This T cell receptor (beta chain) was retrieved from a study of T cells in Graves' hyperthyroidism and ophthalmopathy (dated by TCRdb to about 2019). General notes on the study: Peripheral blood was collected at initial diagnosis, before any treatment. A discovery cohort of about a hundred patients, approximately 45 with Graves' ophthalmopathy and fewer than 65 with stable Graves' hyperthyroidism, was used to find distinguishing TCR V-J signatures. For training and testing, the 100 or so patients in the discovery cohort were randomly divided in a 7:3 ratio. After sampling, hyperthyroidism patients received methimazole starting at 30 mg daily, and ophthalmopathy patients received high-dose intravenous methylprednisolone. In several Graves' hyperthyroidism patients, the study also compared T-cell repertoires from thyroid tissue with T-cell repertoires from blood. The paper describes TCR Vbeta CDR3 sequencing of around 130 peripheral blood samples, made up of some 40 ophthalmopathy patients, 70 to 75 hyperthyroidism patients and roughly 17 progressor patients. Whether ophthalmopathy could be predicted prospectively was tested in an independent validation cohort made up of roughly 19 hyperthyroidism patients plus 17 patients who later progressed to ophthalmopathy.

Note on this clonotype: This receptor's antigen is unknown. Qualities for individual bases were not recorded, and no much larger clone is one base off.

Amplification of TCR beta CDR3 regions was carried out from RNA transcripts. The first round of RT-PCR for the TCR CDR3 was performed with the HTBI primer set and the Qiagen OneStep RT-PCR kit. A second multiplex PCR round built the libraries, followed by size selection and purification. Paired-end sequencing of the libraries was performed with 100 bp reads on an Illumina HiSeq2000. The published analysis was carried out like this. Raw data were processed with SOAPnuke, discarding reads with adapters, uncalled bases, mean Phred below 15, or no exact constant-primer or identifier match. High-quality paired reads were merged with COPE v1.2.5, and unique nucleotide sequences were defined as clonotypes. MiTCR v1.1 was used to align the clonotypes against IMGT TRBV, TRBD and TRBJ reference segments. Analysis was restricted to V-J combinations with a frequency above 0.0001, which covered 98% to 99.2% of repertoires. A TCS score was defined as the ratio of F50 (clonal expansion) to E x V (chaos), with BLOSUM62-based TCRdist applied between CDR3 peptides within each V-J. Welch's t-statistics and random forest reduced around 510 V-J features to 10 to 15, which were used in a naive Bayes classifier (R e1071). TCRdb trimmed public reads at Q25 via fastp, called clones via MiXCR and kept in-frame beta chains. Identical CDR3 protein sequences are pooled into one entry, listed with their most common genes and DNA. Clone size and V and J calls follow TCRdb, not the original study. Across this sample there are 300,000 to 450,000 distinct CDR3 sequences, with just under 25% seen only once. The ten largest make up 70% to 75% of the sample.

V and J are truncated by 5 bases and 7 bases respectively, leaving an intervening sequence of 21 bases. CDR1 MNHNS and CDR2 SASEGT were looked up in the germline V gene. Inclusive of the bounding cysteine and phenylalanine, the CDR3 is 15 residues long. Kept here is only the CDR3 DNA, which spans 45 bases and is read in frame from base 1. The research as a whole found: In validation, the model predicted progression to ophthalmopathy with about 71% sensitivity and 72% to 75% specificity, a median of about 6.7 months before onset. No statistical method was used to set the sample size in advance, and investigators knew the group allocation. In cross-validation, a model built on a 13 V-J signature told ophthalmopathy apart from stable hyperthyroidism with less than 90% sensitivity and around 84% specificity, and in testing the same model reached 80%/75%. Most expanded thyroid clonotypes (frequency above 0.001) were also detected in blood, a finding suggesting that blood repertoires may reflect thyroid immune responses.

Stable Graves' hyperthyroidism was defined as the absence of progression to ophthalmopathy over 18 months of follow-up. Hyperthyroidism patients were aged 18 to 65 years and newly diagnosed, with disease duration of less than 2 months. Patients with uncontrolled infections, other autoimmune diseases, pregnancy or lactation were excluded. Diagnoses were established on the basis of clinical symptoms, serum thyroxine and TRAb, thyroid ultrasound, and orbital computed tomography. PBMCs were separated from 7.5 to 10 ml of fresh peripheral blood using Ficoll-Paque density gradient centrifugation. Total RNA was extracted using Trizol reagent, and RNA quality was assessed on an Agilent 2100 Bioanalyzer.

This clonotype was obtained from a man aged 50 to 60 with Graves' hyperthyroidism. Sequencing was done on a sample of blood. The rearranged chain carries TRBV6-1 and TRBJ2-7, with the D call perhaps TRBD1 or TRBD2, each one matching 7 bases. The DNA sequence follows: TGTGCCAGCAGTCCCCAGGGGGGGGTTTGGGATGAGCAGTACTTC. Translated, it gives CASSPQGGVWDEQYF.